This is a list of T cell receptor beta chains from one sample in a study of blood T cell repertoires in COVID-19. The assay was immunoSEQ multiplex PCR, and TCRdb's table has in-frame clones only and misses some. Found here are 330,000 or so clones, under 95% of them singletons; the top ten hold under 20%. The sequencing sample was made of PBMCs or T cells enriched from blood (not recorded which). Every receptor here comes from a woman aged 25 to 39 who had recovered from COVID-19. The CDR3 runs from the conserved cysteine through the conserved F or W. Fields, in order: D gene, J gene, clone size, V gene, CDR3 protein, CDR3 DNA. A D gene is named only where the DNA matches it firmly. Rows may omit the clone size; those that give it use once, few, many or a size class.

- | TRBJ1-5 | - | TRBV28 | CASSPGKAQHF | TGTGCCAGCAGTCCAGGGAAGGCCCAGCATTTT
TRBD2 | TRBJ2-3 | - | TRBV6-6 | CASSTRLALADTQYF | TGTGCCAGCAGTACCAGACTAGCTCTTGCGGATACGCAGTATTTT
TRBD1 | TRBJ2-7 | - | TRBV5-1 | CASSTRDSLYEQYF | TGCGCCAGCAGCACCCGGGACAGCCTTTACGAGCAGTACTTC
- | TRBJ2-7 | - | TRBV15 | CATSRDSLGTHEQYF | TGTGCCACCAGCAGAGATAGCCTAGGTACCCACGAGCAGTACTTC
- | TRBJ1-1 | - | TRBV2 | CATESTPVENTEAFF | TGTGCCACCGAAAGTACCCCGGTAGAGAACACTGAAGCTTTCTTT
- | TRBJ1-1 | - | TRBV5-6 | CASSLEQVNTEAFF | TGTGCCAGCAGCTTGGAACAGGTGAACACTGAAGCTTTCTTT
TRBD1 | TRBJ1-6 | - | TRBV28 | CASSFGDRDNSPLHF | TGTGCCAGCAGTTTTGGGGACAGAGATAATTCACCCCTCCACTTT
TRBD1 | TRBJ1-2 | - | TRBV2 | CASRETGLSGYTF | TGTGCCAGCAGAGAGACAGGGCTCTCAGGCTACACCTTC
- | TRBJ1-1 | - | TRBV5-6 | CASSLNRDTEAFF | TGTGCCAGCAGCTTGAACAGGGACACTGAAGCTTTCTTT
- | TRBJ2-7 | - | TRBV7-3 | CASSSPSDEQYF | TGTGCCAGCAGCTCCCCCTCAGACGAGCAGTACTTC
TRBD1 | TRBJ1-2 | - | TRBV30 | CAWRGRDRGYTF | TGTGCCTGGAGGGGAAGGGACAGAGGCTACACCTTC
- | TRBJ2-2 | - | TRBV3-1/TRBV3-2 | CASSQAALITGTSNTGELFF | TGTGCCAGCAGCCAAGCGGCTTTAATTACAGGAACCTCGAACACCGGGGAGCTGTTTTTT
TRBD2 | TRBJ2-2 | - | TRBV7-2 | CASSLRTSGKSGELFF | TGTGCCAGCAGCCTCCGGACTAGCGGGAAGTCCGGGGAGCTGTTTTTT
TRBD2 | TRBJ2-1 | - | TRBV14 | CASSPLAGENNEQFF | TGTGCCAGCAGCCCCCTAGCGGGGGAAAACAATGAGCAGTTCTTC
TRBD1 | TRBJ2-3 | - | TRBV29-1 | CSVEKGQSRPDTQYF | TGCAGCGTTGAAAAGGGACAGAGTAGGCCAGATACGCAGTATTTT
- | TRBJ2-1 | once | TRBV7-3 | CASSLYLTSPYNEQFF | TGTGCCAGCAGCTTATACCTAACTAGCCCATACAATGAGCAGTTCTTC
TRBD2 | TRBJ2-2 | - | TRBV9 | CASSVVAGGNTGELFF | TGTGCCAGCAGCGTGGTAGCGGGGGGAAACACCGGGGAGCTGTTTTTT
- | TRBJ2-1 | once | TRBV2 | CASRTQQQFF | TGTGCCAGCAGGACTCAACAGCAGTTCTTC
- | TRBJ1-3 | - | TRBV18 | CASSLNTGFPALYGNTIYF | TGTGCCAGCTCACTAAATACAGGGTTTCCGGCCCTTTATGGAAACACCATATATTTT
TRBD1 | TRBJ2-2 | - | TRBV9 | CASSVQTGVRTGELFF | TGTGCCAGCAGCGTCCAAACAGGGGTGAGGACCGGGGAGCTGTTTTTT
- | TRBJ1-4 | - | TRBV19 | CASSQQATNEKLFF | TGTGCCAGTAGTCAACAGGCAACTAATGAAAAACTGTTTTTT